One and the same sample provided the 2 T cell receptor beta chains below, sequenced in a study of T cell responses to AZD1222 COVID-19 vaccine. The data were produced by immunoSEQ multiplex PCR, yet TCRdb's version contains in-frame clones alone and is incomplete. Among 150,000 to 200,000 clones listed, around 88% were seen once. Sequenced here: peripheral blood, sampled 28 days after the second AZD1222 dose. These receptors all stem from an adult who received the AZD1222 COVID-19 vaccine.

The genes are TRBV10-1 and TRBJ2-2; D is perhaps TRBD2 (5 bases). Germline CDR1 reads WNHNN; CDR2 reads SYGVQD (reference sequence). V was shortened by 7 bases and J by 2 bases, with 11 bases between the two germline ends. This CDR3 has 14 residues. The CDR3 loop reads CASTGDLNTGELFF. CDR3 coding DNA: TGCGCCAGCACCGGGGATTTAAACACCGGGGAGCTGTTTTTT.

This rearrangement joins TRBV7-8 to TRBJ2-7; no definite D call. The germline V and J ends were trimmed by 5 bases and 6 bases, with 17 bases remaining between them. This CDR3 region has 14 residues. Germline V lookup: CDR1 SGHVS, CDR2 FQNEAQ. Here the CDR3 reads CASSHRRAAPEQYF. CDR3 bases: TGTGCCAGCAGCCATCGACGGGCCGCTCCCGAGCAGTACTTC.